Each of the 5 T cell receptor beta chains below was sequenced from the same sample in a study of control samples from healthy donors and cancer patients. The assay was immunoSEQ multiplex PCR, and TCRdb's table has in-frame clones only and misses some. This table has about 110,000 clones, almost 85% appearing once. The material sequenced was blood. Receptor source: a man between 18 and 35 years old in good health.

This clone appeared a few times. The chain uses TRBV5-1 and TRBJ2-3; D perhaps matches TRBD2 (6 bases). Germline CDR1 reads SGHRS; CDR2 reads YFSETQ. The CDR3 length is 18 residues. Deletions cut 3 bases from V and 4 bases from J, with 24 bases between. CDR3 region: CASSSFSPGGWGADTQYF. CDR3 coding DNA: TGCGCCAGCAGCTCCTTTTCCCCCGGTGGTTGGGGGGCAGATACGCAGTATTTT.

J is TRBJ2-7 and V is TRBV4-1, with 7 positions matching TRBD2. Trimming cost V 4 bases and J 0 bases; bases outside gene matches: 9. Per germline, CDR1 MGHRA and CDR2 YSYEKL. This CDR3 has 16 residues. CDR3 nucleotide sequence: TGCGCCAGCAGCCTTAATACCGGGACTATCTCCTACGAGCAGTACGTC. This encodes CASSLNTGTISYEQYV.

This chain uses TRBV15 with TRBJ2-7; TRBD1 aligns across 9 bases. After removal of 0 bases from V and 6 bases from J, the junction contained 12 bases not matched to a gene. The germline V gene encodes CDR1 LNHNV and CDR2 YYDKDF (reference sequence). CDR3 size: 17 residues. The CDR3 sequence: CATSRERYRGRGGEQYF. In DNA form, the CDR3 reads TGTGCCACCAGCAGAGAAAGATACAGGGGGCGAGGGGGCGAGCAGTACTTC.

This clone showed up just a few times. The chain uses TRBV7-9 and TRBJ1-4; TRBD1 might be the D (5 bases). The length of the CDR3 is 14 residues. The germline V gene has CDR1 SEHNR and CDR2 FQNEAQ (reference sequence). Trimming left V 4 bases short and J 5 bases short, with 11 bases between. The DNA for the CDR3 is TGTGCCAGCAGCTGGGGGAGATCGAATGAAAAACTGTTTTTT. It yields the protein CASSWGRSNEKLFF.

This sequence joins TRBV28 and TRBJ1-6, with D possibly being TRBD1 (6 bases). CDR1 and CDR2 (germline): MDHEN, SYDVKM. This CDR3 contains 14 residues. V lost 3 bases, J lost 4 bases, and 7 bases lay in between. In DNA, the CDR3 is TGTGCCAGCAGTTTGACAGGATATAATTCACCCCTCCACTTT. This codes for CASSLTGYNSPLHF.